Given below is one TCR beta chain in context. This clonotype has at least ten counts. Its antigen is unknown. The record has no base qualities; no much larger clone is one base away. The data were taken from a study of regulatory T cells in long-lasting Graves disease (dated by TCRdb to 2020 to 2022). Background for the entire study: Antithyroid drugs had been taken for less than 3 months by newly diagnosed Graves' disease patients. The study took place in China and was registered as a clinical trial. Patients with persistent Graves' disease were compared with patients with newly diagnosed Graves' disease using TCR sequencing and RNA sequencing of peripheral blood. A total of roughly 33 samples underwent TCR sequencing: roughly 13 from persistent and 20 from newly diagnosed Graves' disease patients. Here is what the overall study found, with its caveats: Persistent disease showed preferential use of TRBV28, TRBJ1-2 and TRBJ2-5, whereas newly diagnosed disease favored TRBV20-1 and TRBJ2-1. Only the TCR beta chain was sequenced and analyzed. The small sample size was acknowledged by the authors as a limitation that may reduce accuracy. The study examined only peripheral blood because the primary lesion, thyroid tissue, could not be accessed. Patients with persistent disease shared more public clonotypes (about 2,700) than newly diagnosed patients did (more than 900). Lower TCR Shannon entropy and fewer highly expanded clones were observed in persistent Graves' disease patients than in newly diagnosed patients, which suggested clonal expansion.

The library was obtained by multiplex PCR. Instrument used: Illumina HiSeq 4000. To build TCR beta libraries, CDR3 regions were amplified by Arm-PCR using iRepertoire HTBI primers. PCR products were gel purified before sequencing. Under the source paper's analysis protocol: Across samples, some 62 TRBV and approximately 15 TRBJ segments were identified and used for gene usage analysis of CDR3 amino acid clonotypes. COPE and FqMerger were used to merge filtered high-quality paired reads into contigs. BLAST was used to align contigs to IMGT TRBV, TRBD and TRBJ reference genes, and CDR3 was defined according to IMGT. Any clonotype with a frequency above 0.1% was classified as a highly expanded clone. Shannon entropy served as the measure of repertoire diversity, while the Gini coefficient captured V-J evenness. Public clonotypes were defined as clonotypes shared by more than one individual. TCRdb trimmed public reads at Q25 via fastp, called clones via MiXCR and kept in-frame beta chains. Each entry merges the rows of one CDR3 protein and shows their most common DNA and genes. TCRdb's processing, not the study's, gives the V and J calls here. The sample profile shows 500,000 or so distinct CDR3 sequences; 15% to 20% of them were found once. 12% of the sample is in the top ten clones.

V and J are trimmed by 4 bases and 3 bases, and the gene matches miss 4 bases of the junction. Spanning cysteine to phenylalanine, the CDR3 consists of 14 amino acids. The kept DNA is CDR3 alone, 42 bases in frame from the first base. According to the germline V gene, CDR1 reads SGHRS and CDR2 reads YFSETQ. The time point label here, explained by the study, means: newly diagnosed GD, antithyroid drugs for less than 3 months. RNA was extracted from PBMCs in TRIzol for both TCR sequencing and RNA sequencing. The diagnosis of Graves' disease followed American Thyroid Association guidelines. Patients for the study were recruited at an endocrinology department in Xi'an, China. Each patient gave about 8.1 milliliters of peripheral blood, collected in an EDTA anticoagulant tube. Ficoll Paque Plus density gradient separation was used to isolate PBMCs, and no further T cell sorting was done. An Agilent 2100 Bioanalyzer and agarose gel were used to check RNA quality, while a NanoDrop 2000 measured RNA concentration.

The data also belong to a second study, concerning T cells in Graves' hyperthyroidism and ophthalmopathy. The second study, in turn, reports: Graves' hyperthyroidism was defined as stable when no progression to ophthalmopathy occurred over 18 months of follow-up. The hyperthyroidism patients were between 18 and 65 years old and newly diagnosed, with a disease duration of less than 2 months. The study excluded patients with uncontrolled infections, other autoimmune diseases, pregnancy or lactation. Diagnoses relied on clinical symptoms, serum thyroxine and TRAb, thyroid ultrasound and orbital computed tomography. A first-round RT-PCR of the TCR CDR3 used the HTBI primer set with the Qiagen OneStep RT-PCR kit. Most expanded thyroid clonotypes (frequency above 0.001) were also detected in blood, suggesting blood repertoires may reflect thyroid immune responses. A 13 V-J signature model separated ophthalmopathy from stable hyperthyroidism, with over 85% sensitivity and about 81% specificity in cross-validation and 80%/75% in testing. In validation, the model predicted progression to ophthalmopathy a median of roughly 6.5 months before onset, with about 67% sensitivity and about 75% specificity. TCR V-J signatures able to tell the groups apart were searched for in a discovery cohort of around 95 patients, of whom over 40 had Graves' ophthalmopathy and around 58 had stable Graves' hyperthyroidism. An independent validation cohort of around 19 hyperthyroidism patients and 17 patients who later progressed to ophthalmopathy tested prospective prediction of ophthalmopathy. The 100 or so discovery patients were divided at random into training and test sets in a 7:3 ratio. In more than 5 Graves' hyperthyroidism patients, the study also compared T-cell repertoires from thyroid tissue with T-cell repertoires from blood. After sampling, hyperthyroidism patients received methimazole starting at 30 mg daily, and ophthalmopathy patients received high-dose intravenous methylprednisolone. The libraries were constructed in a second round of multiplex PCR and then size-selected and purified. Libraries were sequenced paired-end with 100 bp reads on an Illumina HiSeq2000. SOAPnuke was used to process the raw data, removing reads that contained adapters or uncalled bases, had a mean Phred below 15, or lacked an exact match to the constant primer or identifier. High-quality paired reads were merged with COPE v1.2.5, and unique nucleotide sequences were defined as clonotypes. MiTCR v1.1 was used to align the clonotypes against IMGT TRBV, TRBD and TRBJ reference segments. The analysis included only V-J combinations with a frequency above 0.0001, which together covered around 99% of the repertoires. The TCS score was defined as the ratio of F50 (clonal expansion) to E x V (chaos), calculated using BLOSUM62-based TCRdist between CDR3 peptides within each V-J. Welch's t-statistics and random forest reduced several hundred V-J features to under 15, which were used in a naive Bayes classifier (R e1071). Sample size was not statistically predetermined, and investigators were not blinded to group allocation. The paper reports TCR Vbeta CDR3 sequencing of approximately 130 peripheral blood samples: around 41 ophthalmopathy, under 80 hyperthyroidism and 17 progressor patients.

The rearranged segments are TRBV5-1 and TRBJ2-7, and 10 junction bases match TRBD2. The sample was peripheral blood mononuclear cells (PBMCs), taken at new diagnosis, from a patient treated with antithyroid drugs. The receptor's source is a man in his forties or fifties with Graves disease. Donor details come from another sample of the same person, matched by shared clones. In nucleotides, the sequence is TGCGCCAGCAGCCGATCTAGCGGGAGCTACGAGCAGTACTTC. Its protein is CASSRSSGSYEQYF.